Shown below are 14 T cell receptor beta chains from a single sample sequenced in a study of identifying expanded T cells in peripheral blood. Here immunoSEQ multiplex PCR was the method, and the copy in TCRdb shows in-frame clones only, minus some. The table includes 130,000 or so clones, approximately 84% detected once. Sequenced input: blood. The receptors come from a person between 18 and 75 years old in good health.

This clone was counted a few times. The V and J genes are TRBV30 and TRBJ1-2; 7 bases are a match to TRBD1. The junction had 3 bases not matched to a gene; V was cut back by 5 bases and J by 0 bases. The germline CDR1 and CDR2 sequences are GTSNPN and SVGIG (reference sequence). The CDR3 loop spans 13 amino acids. The CDR3 sequence: CAWGQETNYGYTF. CDR3 in DNA: TGTGCCTGGGGACAGGAGACTAACTATGGCTACACCTTC.

This clone occurred once. V is TRBV6-1 and J is TRBJ2-7; D might be TRBD2 (5 bases). Germline lookup yields CDR1 MNHNS and CDR2 SASEGT. The CDR3 loop spans 15 amino acids. Trimming removed 2 bases at V and 3 bases at J, with 14 bases between. The chain's CDR3 is CASSENRGSFYEQYF. CDR3 bases: TGTGCCAGCAGTGAAAATAGAGGGTCCTTCTACGAGCAGTACTTC.

V usage is TRBV11-3 and J usage is TRBJ2-1; TRBD1 matches 7 bases. CDR1 is SGHNT and CDR2 is YENEEA in the germline V gene. The J segment lost 4 bases and the V segment lost 5 bases, leaving 8 bases of the junction unmatched. The CDR3 has 15 residues. CDR3 amino acids: CASSQTPTGYNEQFF. In nucleotides, the CDR3 is TGTGCCAGCAGCCAAACCCCGACAGGGTACAATGAGCAGTTCTTC.

The chain carries TRBV7-2 and TRBJ1-5; no firm D call. The length of the CDR3 is 12 residues. V gave up 6 bases and J gave up 3 bases, with 6 bases separating them. Germline loops: CDR1 SGHTA, CDR2 FQGNSA. The CDR3 loop reads CASSGYNQPQHF. The CDR3 DNA is TGTGCCAGCAGTGGTTACAATCAGCCCCAGCATTTT.

Remarks on this clone: The same CDR3 also results from other DNA sequences found in this sample. The chain employs TRBV4-3 and TRBJ1-1; D call uncertain. This CDR3 contains 13 residues. Germline V gene lookup returns CDR1 LGHNA and CDR2 YSLEER. The V end lost 0 bases, the J end lost 2 bases, and 4 bases lay between the germline ends. CDR3 DNA sequence: TGCGCCAGCAGCCAAGACAGAAACACTGAAGCTTTCTTT. This codes for CASSQDRNTEAFF.

This clone was seen more than once but under ten times. The chain has TRBV7-9 and TRBJ2-7; D is possibly TRBD1 (5 bases). The germline V and J ends were trimmed by 10 bases and 5 bases, with 15 bases remaining between them. The CDR3 has 12 amino acids. Germline V lookup: CDR1 SEHNR, CDR2 FQNEAQ (reference sequence). CDR3 bases: TGTGCCACCATTGGGGCTTCCCACGAGCAGTACTTC. Translation gives CATIGASHEQYF.

This clone turned up a few times. This chain links TRBV10-3 with TRBJ1-1; 8 positions match TRBD1. The germline V gene encodes CDR1 ENHRY and CDR2 SYGVKD. V shed 7 bases, J shed 2 bases, and the junction held 6 bases outside the gene matches. CDR3 length: 14 amino acids. CDR3 amino acids: CAITLTGANTEAFF. CDR3 nucleotide sequence: TGTGCCATCACCTTGACAGGGGCTAACACTGAAGCTTTCTTT.

The chain employs TRBV18 and TRBJ1-1; D call uncertain. The CDR3 runs 16 residues. V lost 3 bases and J 1 base, leaving 15 bases between the germline ends. CDR1 is KGHSH and CDR2 is LQKENI in the germline V gene. The CDR3 reads CASSPIGSNSNTEAFF. CDR3 bases: TGTGCCAGCTCACCGATCGGATCGAATTCGAACACTGAAGCTTTCTTT.

This clone was seen more than once but under ten times. This chain connects TRBV5-4 to TRBJ2-7; possibly TRBD2 for D (5 bases). This CDR3 has 15 residues. Trimming cost V 0 bases and J 2 bases, with 12 bases left between them. CDR1 is SGHNT, CDR2 YYREEE, per germline (reference sequence). The CDR3 here is CASSLGGMEAYEQYF. The DNA of the CDR3 is TGTGCCAGCAGCTTGGGCGGCATGGAGGCCTACGAGCAGTACTTC.

CDR3 sequence: CASSLIGSGGRDYGYTF. The CDR3, as DNA: TGTGCCAGCAGCTTAATCGGTTCGGGGGGGCGCGACTATGGCTACACCTTC. The genes are TRBV7-2 and TRBJ1-2; perhaps TRBD1 as D (6 bases). The germline CDR1 and CDR2 sequences are SGHTA and FQGNSA. Trimming stripped 2 bases from V and 3 bases from J, with 19 bases between. The CDR3 consists of 17 residues.

The rearrangement uses TRBV19 and TRBJ2-3; D is unclear. The CDR3 contains 15 residues. The germline V gene encodes CDR1 LNHDA and CDR2 SQIVND (reference sequence). Trimming left V 1 base short and J 2 bases short, with 10 bases between. The CDR3 region is CASSIGQPSTDTQYF. DNA of the CDR3: TGTGCCAGTAGTATAGGGCAGCCTTCCACAGATACGCAGTATTTT.

Concerning this clone itself: It is unclear where the CDR3 begins or ends on the DNA, so no DNA is shown, and the CDR3 is as TCRdb lists it. The chain carries TRBV6-6 and TRBJ2-4; the DNA was not compared with TRBD1, the D call given in the table. Ends included, the CDR3 has 15 residues. Germline CDR1 MNHNY, CDR2 SVGAGI (reference sequence). The CDR3 here is CASSSSIGDRNIQYF.

The chain links TRBV27 to TRBJ1-2; D is unresolved. V was trimmed by 7 bases and J by 0 bases, leaving 18 bases between them. The CDR3 extends over 16 amino acids. CDR1 is MNHEY, CDR2 SMNVEV, per germline (reference sequence). CDR3 bases: TGTGCCAGCAAAGACGCTGGGCCCCGAGCTAACTATGGCTACACCTTC. Amino acid sequence: CASKDAGPRANYGYTF.

The V and J genes are TRBV4-3 and TRBJ1-2; perhaps TRBD1 as D (5 bases). CDR1 and CDR2 (germline): LGHNA, YSLEER. CDR3 size: 16 residues. V lost 4 bases to trimming and J lost 7 bases, with 22 bases between them. The CDR3 DNA sequence: TGCGCCAGCAGCCTACGTCTTCAACCGGGGGGTTCTGGCTACACCTTC. The encoded protein is CASSLRLQPGGSGYTF.